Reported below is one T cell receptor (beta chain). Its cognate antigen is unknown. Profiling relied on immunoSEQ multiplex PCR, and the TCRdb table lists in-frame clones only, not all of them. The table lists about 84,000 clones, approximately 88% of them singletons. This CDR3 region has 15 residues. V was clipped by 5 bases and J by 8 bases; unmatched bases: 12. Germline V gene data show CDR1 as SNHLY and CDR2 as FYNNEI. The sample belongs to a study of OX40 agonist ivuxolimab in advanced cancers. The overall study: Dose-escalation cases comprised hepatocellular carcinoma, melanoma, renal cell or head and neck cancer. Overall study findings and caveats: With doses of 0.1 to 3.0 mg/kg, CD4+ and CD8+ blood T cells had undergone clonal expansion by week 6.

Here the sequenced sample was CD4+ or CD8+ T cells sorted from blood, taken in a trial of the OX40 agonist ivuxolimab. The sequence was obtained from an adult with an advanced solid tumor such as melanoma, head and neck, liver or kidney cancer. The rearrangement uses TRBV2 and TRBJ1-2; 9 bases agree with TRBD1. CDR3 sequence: CASSLTGTGLKGYTF. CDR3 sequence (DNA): TGTGCCAGCAGTTTAACCGGGACAGGGTTAAAGGGCTACACCTTC.